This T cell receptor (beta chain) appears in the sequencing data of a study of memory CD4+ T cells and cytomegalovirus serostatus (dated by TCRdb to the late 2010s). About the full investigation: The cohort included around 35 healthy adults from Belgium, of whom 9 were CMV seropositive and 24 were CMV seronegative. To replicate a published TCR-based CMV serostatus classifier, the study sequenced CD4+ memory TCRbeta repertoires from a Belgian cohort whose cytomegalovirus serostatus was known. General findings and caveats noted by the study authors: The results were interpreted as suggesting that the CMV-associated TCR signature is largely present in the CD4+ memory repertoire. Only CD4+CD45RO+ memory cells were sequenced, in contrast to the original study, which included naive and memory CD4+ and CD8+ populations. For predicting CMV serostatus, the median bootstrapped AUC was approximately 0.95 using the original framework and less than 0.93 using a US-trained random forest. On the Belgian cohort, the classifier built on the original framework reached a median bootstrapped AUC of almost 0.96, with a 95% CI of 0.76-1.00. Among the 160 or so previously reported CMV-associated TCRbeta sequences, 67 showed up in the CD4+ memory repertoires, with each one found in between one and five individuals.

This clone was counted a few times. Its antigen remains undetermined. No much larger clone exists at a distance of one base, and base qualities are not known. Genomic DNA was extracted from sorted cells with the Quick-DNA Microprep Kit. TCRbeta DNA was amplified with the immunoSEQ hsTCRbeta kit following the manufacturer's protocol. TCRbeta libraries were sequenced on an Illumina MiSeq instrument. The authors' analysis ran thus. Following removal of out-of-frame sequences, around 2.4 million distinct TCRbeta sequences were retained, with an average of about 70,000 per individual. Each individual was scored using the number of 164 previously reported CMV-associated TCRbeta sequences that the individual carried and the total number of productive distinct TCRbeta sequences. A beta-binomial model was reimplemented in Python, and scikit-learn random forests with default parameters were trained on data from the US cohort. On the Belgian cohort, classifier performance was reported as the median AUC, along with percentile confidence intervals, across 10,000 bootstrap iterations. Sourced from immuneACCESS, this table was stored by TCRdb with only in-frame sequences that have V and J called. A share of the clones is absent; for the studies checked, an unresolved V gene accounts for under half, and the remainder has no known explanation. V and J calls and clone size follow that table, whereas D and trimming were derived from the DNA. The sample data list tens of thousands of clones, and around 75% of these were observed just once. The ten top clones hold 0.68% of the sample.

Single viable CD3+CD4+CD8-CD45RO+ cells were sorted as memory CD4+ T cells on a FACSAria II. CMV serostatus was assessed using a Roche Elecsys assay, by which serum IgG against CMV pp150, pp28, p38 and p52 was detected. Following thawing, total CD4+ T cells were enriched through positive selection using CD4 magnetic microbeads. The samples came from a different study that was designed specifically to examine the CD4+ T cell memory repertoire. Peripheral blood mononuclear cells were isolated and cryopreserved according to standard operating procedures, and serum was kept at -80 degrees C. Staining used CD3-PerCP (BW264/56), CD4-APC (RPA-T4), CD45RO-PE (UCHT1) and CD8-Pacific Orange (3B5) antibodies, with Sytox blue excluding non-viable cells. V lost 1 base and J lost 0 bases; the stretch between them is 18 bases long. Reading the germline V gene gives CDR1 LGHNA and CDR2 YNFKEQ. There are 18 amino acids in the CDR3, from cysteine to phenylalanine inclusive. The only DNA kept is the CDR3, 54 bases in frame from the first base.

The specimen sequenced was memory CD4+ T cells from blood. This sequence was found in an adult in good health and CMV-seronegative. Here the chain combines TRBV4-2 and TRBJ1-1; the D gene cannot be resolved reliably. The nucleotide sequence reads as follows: TGTGCCAGCAGCCAAGTTGCGAACAGAGCTACAATGAACACTGAAGCTTTCTTT. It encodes CASSQVANRATMNTEAFF.